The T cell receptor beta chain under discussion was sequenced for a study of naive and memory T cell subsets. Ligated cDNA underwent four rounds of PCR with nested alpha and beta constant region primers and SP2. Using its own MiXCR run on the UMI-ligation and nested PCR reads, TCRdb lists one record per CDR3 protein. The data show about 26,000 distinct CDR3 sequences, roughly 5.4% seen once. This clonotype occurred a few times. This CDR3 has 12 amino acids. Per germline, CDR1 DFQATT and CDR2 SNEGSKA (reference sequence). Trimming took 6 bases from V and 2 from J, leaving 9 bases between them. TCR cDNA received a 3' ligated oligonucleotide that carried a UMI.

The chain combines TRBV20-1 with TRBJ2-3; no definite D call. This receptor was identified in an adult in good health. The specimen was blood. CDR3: CSASEYTDTQYF. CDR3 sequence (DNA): TGCAGTGCCAGCGAATACACAGATACGCAGTATTTT.